This note documents a single T cell receptor beta chain sequence. Authors' analysis steps: Amplification of reference gene primers provided the estimated nucleated cell counts. Profiled with immunoSEQ multiplex PCR; TCRdb holds only in-frame clones, not every one. Clone size and the V and J calls come from that table; the DNA yielded D and trimming. This table holds about 120,000 clones, around 87% found once. The V and J ends lost 0 bases and 6 bases, in that order; junction bases with no gene match: 11. CDR3 length: 17 amino acids. CDR1 is SGHRS and CDR2 is YFSETQ in the germline V gene. One Seattle source followed patients from active infection through their disease course. The data originate from a study of blood T cell repertoires in COVID-19. Study background: There were acute and convalescent COVID-19 samples, and they came from the United States, Italy and Spain. The cDNA or gDNA used as material had been derived from T cells, B-cell-depleted T cells, or PBMCs.

V is TRBV5-1 and J is TRBJ2-1, with TRBD1 matching over 8 bases. Sequencing input: peripheral blood. The source is a woman between 55 and 75 years old with COVID-19, enrolled during active disease. The DNA of the CDR3 is TGCGCCAGCAGCTTGGAATCAGGCCAGGGGGCTTTCAATGAGCAGTTCTTC. Its protein is CASSLESGQGAFNEQFF.